The next 25 T cell receptor beta chains were all read from a single sample in a study of T cells in tuberculosis. Sequenced by immunoSEQ multiplex PCR; TCRdb stores in-frame clones only, minus some. The table records more than 30,000 clones, 90% to 95% of them present only once. The sample consisted of PBMCs. The receptors were sampled from a donor aged 10 to 29 with latent tuberculosis or without tuberculosis infection. Some clones in this sample may be carry-over from other donors' samples.

The V call is TRBV15, the J call TRBJ1-6, with D perhaps matching TRBD1 (5 bases). Per the germline V gene, CDR1 is LNHNV and CDR2 is YYDKDF (reference sequence). V dropped 0 bases and J dropped 6 bases, with 12 bases sitting between them. The CDR3 extends over 16 amino acids. This chain's CDR3 is CATSRDGGVFNSPLHF. The CDR3 DNA sequence: TGTGCCACCAGCAGAGATGGGGGGGTCTTTAATTCACCCCTCCACTTT.

The chain is built from TRBV10-2 and TRBJ2-3, with 10 bases that match TRBD2. The CDR3 loop spans 15 amino acids. Germline V gene data show CDR1 as WSHSY and CDR2 as SAAADI. V shed 5 bases, J shed 6 bases, and the junction held 8 bases outside the gene matches. The CDR3 DNA follows: TGCGCCAGCAGTAATAGCGGGGGGTCCACCGATACGCAGTATTTT. Its translation is CASSNSGGSTDTQYF.

The genes are TRBV4-3 and TRBJ2-3; 11 bases match TRBD1. The CDR3 consists of 14 residues. Germline values: CDR1 LGHNA, CDR2 YSLEER. Trimming removed 4 bases from V and 4 bases from J; junction bases left unmatched: 1. The CDR3 nucleotides read TGCGCCAGCAGCCGGGGACAGGGGGCAGATACGCAGTATTTT. Its translation is CASSRGQGADTQYF.

This chain connects TRBV5-1 to TRBJ1-1; D remains ambiguous. From germline, CDR1 is SGHRS and CDR2 YFSETQ. The CDR3 has 17 amino acids. V lost 1 base and J lost 3, with 19 bases in between. The CDR3 sequence is CASSLMGGGRSDTEAFF. The CDR3 bases are TGCGCCAGCAGCTTGATGGGAGGAGGGAGGTCGGACACTGAAGCTTTCTTT.

V is TRBV5-1 and J is TRBJ2-5, with D hard to call. Trimming pared 5 bases from V and 5 bases from J, leaving 19 bases between. Germline V gene sequence: CDR1 SGHRS, CDR2 YFSETQ. This CDR3 has 15 residues. This CDR3 is CASRATMSELETQYF. The CDR3 DNA sequence: TGCGCCAGCAGGGCAACAATGAGCGAGCTCGAGACCCAGTACTTC.

The chain employs TRBV19 and TRBJ2-2; weak D call: TRBD1 (5 bases). CDR3 length: 16 amino acids. Germline V gives CDR1 LNHDA, CDR2 SQIVND (reference sequence). The V end lost 7 bases, the J end lost 1 base, and 16 bases lay between the germline ends. CDR3 in amino acids: CASTSTSTVNTGELFF. The CDR3 DNA reads as TGTGCCAGTACCAGTACCTCGACAGTGAACACCGGGGAGCTGTTTTTT. The entire variable domain, with the rest obtained from reference TRBV19 and TRBJ2-2, is as follows: DGGITQSPKYLFRKEGQNVTLSCEQNLNHDAMYWYRQDPGQGLRLIYYSQIVNDFQKGDIAEGYSVSREKKESFPLTVTSAQKNPTAFYLCASTSTSTVNTGELFFGEGSRLTVL.

This clone has a single count. The chain recombines TRBV19 with TRBJ1-1; 7 positions agree with TRBD1. The CDR3 totals 14 residues. Germline CDR1 and CDR2: LNHDA and SQIVND (reference sequence). Unmatched junction bases numbered 4, after V lost 3 bases and J lost 3 bases. CDR3 protein: CASSIGRGDTEAFF. In DNA, the CDR3 is TGTGCCAGTAGTATTGGCAGGGGGGACACTGAAGCTTTCTTT. The whole variable domain, remainder taken from reference TRBV19 and TRBJ1-1, is DGGITQSPKYLFRKEGQNVTLSCEQNLNHDAMYWYRQDPGQGLRLIYYSQIVNDFQKGDIAEGYSVSREKKESFPLTVTSAQKNPTAFYLCASSIGRGDTEAFFGQGTRLTVV.

The rearrangement uses TRBV18 and TRBJ1-5; D is perhaps TRBD1 (5 bases). Trimming took off 0 bases at V and 2 bases at J, with 8 bases between the two ends. CDR1 KGHSH and CDR2 LQKENI come from the germline V gene. The CDR3 has 15 residues. The CDR3 region has the DNA TGTGCCAGCTCACCACCGTCGGGGGGCAATCAGCCCCAGCATTTT. Protein: CASSPPSGGNQPQHF.

The V call is TRBV28, the J call TRBJ1-1; D is perhaps TRBD1 (5 bases). This CDR3 is built from 15 residues. Trimming took 3 bases from V and 3 from J, leaving 14 bases between them. Germline CDR1 is MDHEN and CDR2 is SYDVKM. Written as DNA, the CDR3 is TGTGCCAGCAGTTTGGACTCCTGGGGGGACACTGAAGCTTTCTTT. Its translation: CASSLDSWGDTEAFF. Variable domain in full (rest from reference TRBV28 and TRBJ1-1): DVKVTQSSRYLVKRTGEKVFLECVQDMDHENMFWYRQDPGLGLRLIYFSYDVKMKEKGDIPEGYSVSREKKERFSLILESASTNQTSMYLCASSLDSWGDTEAFFGQGTRLTVV.

The chain has TRBV2 and TRBJ1-6; tentative D call: TRBD1 (6 bases). This CDR3 is built from 15 residues. Between the trimmed V and J ends, which lost 10 bases and 0 bases, there was a span of 13 bases. CDR1 is SNHLY, CDR2 FYNNEI, per germline. The CDR3 nucleotides are TGTGCCACCGACAGGCCCAGCTCCTATAATTCACCCCTCCACTTT. This translates into CATDRPSSYNSPLHF.

V usage is TRBV13 and J usage is TRBJ2-5; TRBD2 matches at 13 bases. This CDR3 has 17 residues. Germline trimming cut 5 bases from V and 0 bases from J; bases unmatched to any gene: 6. Germline CDR1 is PRHDT and CDR2 is FYEKMQ (reference sequence). CDR3 in amino acids: CASSPRGTSGNQETQYF. The CDR3, as DNA: TGTGCCAGCAGCCCCAGGGGGACTAGCGGGAACCAAGAGACCCAGTACTTC.

The chain combines TRBV4-3 with TRBJ2-2, with 8 positions matching TRBD2. The CDR3 is made up of 16 amino acids. V lost 0 bases to trimming and J lost 6 bases; unmatched junction nucleotides: 6. Germline loops: CDR1 LGHNA, CDR2 YSLEER. CDR3 nucleotide sequence: TGCGCCAGCAGCCAAGATCCCGGGGGGGCCCCCGGGGAGCTGTTTTTT. It is translated as CASSQDPGGAPGELFF.

The genes are TRBV15 and TRBJ1-5; 8 bases are shared with TRBD1. From germline, CDR1 is LNHNV and CDR2 YYDKDF (reference sequence). CDR3 length: 16 amino acids. Losses at the gene ends were 3 bases for V and 6 bases for J; bases not matched to a gene: 10. The CDR3 DNA reads TGTGCCACCAGCAGGGGAAGGACAGGGAGGATTCAGCCCCAGCATTTT. Its protein product is CATSRGRTGRIQPQHF.

This clone was seen only once. The chain joins TRBV25-1 to TRBJ2-2; D is unclear. The CDR3 is made up of 13 amino acids. The V end lost 4 bases, the J end lost 4 bases, and 7 bases lay between the germline ends. From germline, CDR1 is MGHDK and CDR2 SYGVNS. Here the CDR3 reads CASSAPGTGELFF. In DNA form, the CDR3 reads TGTGCCAGCAGTGCCCCAGGCACCGGGGAGCTGTTTTTT.

The V gene is TRBV10-3, the J gene TRBJ2-3; no clear D gene. Trimming stripped 0 bases from V and 6 bases from J, with 13 bases between. CDR1 and CDR2 (germline): ENHRY, SYGVKD. The CDR3 totals 15 residues. CDR3 sequence reads: CAISESGTFEDTQYF. The CDR3 region has the DNA TGTGCCATCAGTGAGTCGGGCACCTTTGAGGATACGCAGTATTTT.

V usage is TRBV27 and J usage is TRBJ2-1; D possibly corresponds to TRBD1 (6 bases). The CDR3 length is 14 residues. V was pared by 3 bases and J by 3 bases, with 9 bases between. The germline gives CDR1 MNHEY, CDR2 SMNVEV (reference sequence). CDR3 DNA sequence: TGTGCCAGCAGTTTGGGGGCGGACTACAATGAGCAGTTCTTC. This translates into CASSLGADYNEQFF.

J is TRBJ2-1 and V is TRBV13; D uncertain. This CDR3 is 15 amino acids long. Germline-derived CDR1 and CDR2 are PRHDT and FYEKMQ (reference sequence). The V gene lost 5 bases and the J gene lost 7 bases, with 18 bases spanning the gap. In DNA form, the CDR3 reads TGTGCCAGCAGCCTCCCCACAGCCGATTGGAATGAGCAGTTCTTC. This codes for CASSLPTADWNEQFF.

A remark on this clone: The junction and the germline gene differ at one end; a read error may be behind it. The CDR3, as DNA: TGCGCCAGCAGTTTGGGCTCTCTAAGGGGGGATACGCAGTATTTT. Amino acid sequence: CASSLGSLRGDTQYF. The chain couples TRBV5-1 to TRBJ2-3, with D maybe TRBD1 (6 bases). Germline V gives CDR1 SGHRS, CDR2 YFSETQ. The CDR3 consists of 15 residues.

The rearrangement uses TRBV5-5 and TRBJ2-7, with D unclear. The V gene lost 2 bases and the J gene lost 1 base, with 10 bases spanning the gap. This CDR3 comprises 14 residues. Per the germline V gene, CDR1 is SGHKS and CDR2 is YYEKEE (reference sequence). CDR3 loop: CASSFPSKSYEQYF. In nucleotides, the CDR3 is TGTGCCAGCAGCTTCCCGAGTAAGTCCTACGAGCAGTACTTC.

This rearrangement joins TRBV28 to TRBJ1-4; the D gene is possibly TRBD1 (5 bases). The V end was cut by 5 bases, the J end by 8 bases, with 15 bases between. The germline gives CDR1 MDHEN, CDR2 SYDVKM. The CDR3 covers 14 residues. CDR3: CASSLGVLGEKLFF. In DNA form, the CDR3 reads TGTGCCAGCAGTCTAGGGGTGCTGGGAGAAAAACTGTTTTTT.

The rearrangement joins TRBV18 to TRBJ2-7, with a possible D match to TRBD1 (5 bases). The V and J ends lost 4 bases and 1 base respectively, with 11 bases between them. The CDR3 has 14 residues. Germline-derived CDR1 and CDR2 are KGHSH and LQKENI. The CDR3 coding sequence is TGTGCCAGCTCACTTTTACAGGAATCCTACGAGCAGTACTTC. It specifies CASSLLQESYEQYF.

This chain joins TRBV5-4 and TRBJ2-3; the match to TRBD2 covers 7 bases. Trimming took 4 bases from V and 6 from J; bases not matched to a gene: 8. Germline CDR1 reads SGHNT; CDR2 reads YYREEE (reference sequence). The CDR3 is 14 amino acids. The CDR3 DNA sequence: TGTGCCAGCAGCCTCCTAGCGGAAGGGGATACGCAGTATTTT. Residues: CASSLLAEGDTQYF.

The gene calls are TRBV27 and TRBJ1-2; D is perhaps TRBD1 (5 bases). This CDR3 is built from 14 residues. The germline CDR1 and CDR2 sequences are MNHEY and SMNVEV (reference sequence). V lost 3 bases to trimming and J lost 7 bases, with 15 bases between them. CDR3 region: CASSLGRVSGGYTF. The CDR3 DNA is TGTGCCAGCAGTTTGGGCAGGGTTTCTGGTGGCTACACCTTC.

The V call is TRBV6-1, the J call TRBJ2-7; D is possibly TRBD1 (5 bases). Trimming removed 1 base from V and 3 bases from J, with 22 bases in between. The CDR3 has 18 amino acids. Germline assignment: CDR1 MNHNS and CDR2 SASEGT. This CDR3 reads CASSEDGHGFESIYEQYF. The CDR3 DNA reads as TGTGCCAGCAGTGAAGACGGACACGGCTTCGAATCAATCTACGAGCAGTACTTC.

V and J are TRBV11-2 and TRBJ2-1; 7 bases line up with TRBD1. CDR3 size: 15 residues. From germline, CDR1 is SGHAT and CDR2 FQNNGV. Trimming cost V 6 bases and J 2 bases; bases outside gene matches: 7. CDR3 sequence (DNA): TGTGCCAGCAGATTGACAGGGTATACCTACAATGAGCAGTTCTTC. Residues: CASRLTGYTYNEQFF.